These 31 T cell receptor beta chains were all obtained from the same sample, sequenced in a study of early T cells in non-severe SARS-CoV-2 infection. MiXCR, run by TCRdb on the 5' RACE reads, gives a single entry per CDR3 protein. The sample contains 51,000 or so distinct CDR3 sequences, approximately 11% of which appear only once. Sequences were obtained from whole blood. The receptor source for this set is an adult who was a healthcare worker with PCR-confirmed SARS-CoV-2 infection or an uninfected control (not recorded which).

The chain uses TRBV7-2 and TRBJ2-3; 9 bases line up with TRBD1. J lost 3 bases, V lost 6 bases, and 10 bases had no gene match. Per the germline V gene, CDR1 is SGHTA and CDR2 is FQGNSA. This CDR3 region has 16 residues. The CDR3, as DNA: TGTGCCAGCAGAACCTACAGGGGGCATGTAACAGATACGCAGTATTTT. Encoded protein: CASRTYRGHVTDTQYF.

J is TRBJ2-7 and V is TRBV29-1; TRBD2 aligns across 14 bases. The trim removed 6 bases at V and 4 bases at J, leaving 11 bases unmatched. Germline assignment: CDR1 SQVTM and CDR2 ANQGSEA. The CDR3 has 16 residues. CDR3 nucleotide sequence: TGCAGCGTGCTGGTTCTGACTAGCGGGAGGGGGTACGAGCAGTACTTC. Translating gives CSVLVLTSGRGYEQYF.

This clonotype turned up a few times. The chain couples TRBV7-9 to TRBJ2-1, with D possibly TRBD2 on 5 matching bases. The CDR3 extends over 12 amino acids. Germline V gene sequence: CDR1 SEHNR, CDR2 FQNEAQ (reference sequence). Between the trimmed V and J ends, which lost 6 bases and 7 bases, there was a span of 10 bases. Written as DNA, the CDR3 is TGTGCCAGCAGGCGGACTGGAAATGAGCAGTTCTTC. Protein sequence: CASRRTGNEQFF. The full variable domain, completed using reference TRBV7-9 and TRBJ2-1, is DTGVSQNPRHKITKRGQNVTFRCDPISEHNRLYWYRQTLGQGPEFLTYFQNEAQLEKSRLLSDRFSAERPKGSFSTLEIQRTEQGDSAMYLCASRRTGNEQFFGPGTRLTVL.

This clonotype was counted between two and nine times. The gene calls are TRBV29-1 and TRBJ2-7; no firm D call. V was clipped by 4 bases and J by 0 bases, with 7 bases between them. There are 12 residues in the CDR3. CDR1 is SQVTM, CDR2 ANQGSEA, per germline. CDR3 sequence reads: CSVVTDSYEQYF. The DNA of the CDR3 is TGCAGCGTTGTAACAGACTCCTACGAGCAGTACTTC.

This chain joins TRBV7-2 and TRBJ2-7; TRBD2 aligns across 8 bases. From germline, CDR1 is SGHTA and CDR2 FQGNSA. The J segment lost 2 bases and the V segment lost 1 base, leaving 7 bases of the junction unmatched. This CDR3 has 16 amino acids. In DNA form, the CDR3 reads TGTGCCAGCAGCTTAGATAGCGGGAATCCCGCCTACGAGCAGTACTTC. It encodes CASSLDSGNPAYEQYF.

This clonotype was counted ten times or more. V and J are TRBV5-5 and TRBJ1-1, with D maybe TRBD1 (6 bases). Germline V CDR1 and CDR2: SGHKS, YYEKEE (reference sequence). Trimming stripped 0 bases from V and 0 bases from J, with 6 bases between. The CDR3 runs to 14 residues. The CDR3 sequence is CASSLGTVNTEAFF. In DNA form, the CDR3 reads TGTGCCAGCAGCTTGGGGACAGTGAACACTGAAGCTTTCTTT.

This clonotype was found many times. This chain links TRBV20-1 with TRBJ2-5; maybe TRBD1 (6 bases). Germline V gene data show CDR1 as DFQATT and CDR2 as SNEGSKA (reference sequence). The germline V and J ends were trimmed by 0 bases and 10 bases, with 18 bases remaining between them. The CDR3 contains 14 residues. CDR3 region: CSARDGKGVFSQYF. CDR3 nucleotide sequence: TGCAGTGCTAGAGATGGGAAGGGGGTTTTTAGCCAGTACTTC.

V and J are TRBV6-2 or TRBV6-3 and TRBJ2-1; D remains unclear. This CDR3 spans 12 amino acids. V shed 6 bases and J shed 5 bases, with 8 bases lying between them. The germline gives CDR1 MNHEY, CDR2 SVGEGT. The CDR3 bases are TGTGCCAGCAGCAGAAACGACAATGAGCAGTTCTTC. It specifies CASSRNDNEQFF.

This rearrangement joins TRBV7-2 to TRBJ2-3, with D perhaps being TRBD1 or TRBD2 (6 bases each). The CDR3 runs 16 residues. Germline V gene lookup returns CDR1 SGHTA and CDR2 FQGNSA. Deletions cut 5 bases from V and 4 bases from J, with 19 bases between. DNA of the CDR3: TGTGCCAGCAGCCTCTGGAGGGGGGCTCCCCCAGATACGCAGTATTTT. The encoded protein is CASSLWRGAPPDTQYF.

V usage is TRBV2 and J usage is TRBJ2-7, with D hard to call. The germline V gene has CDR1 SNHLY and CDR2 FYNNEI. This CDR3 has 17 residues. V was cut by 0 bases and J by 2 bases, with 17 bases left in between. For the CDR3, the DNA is TGTGCCAGCAGTGAAGCCCCTACCCGGAAGGTAACCTACGAGCAGTACTTC. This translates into CASSEAPTRKVTYEQYF.

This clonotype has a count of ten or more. CDR3 sequence (DNA): TGTGCCAGCAGCGTAGGACACGGGGGGGCAGATACGCAGTATTTT. Its protein product is CASSVGHGGADTQYF. The V call is TRBV9, the J call TRBJ2-3; 8 bases agree with TRBD2. Germline V gene sequence: CDR1 SGDLS, CDR2 YYNGEE. V lost 0 bases to trimming and J lost 4 bases; unmatched junction nucleotides: 4. The CDR3 loop spans 15 amino acids. Full variable domain (remainder filled in from reference TRBV9 and TRBJ2-3): DSGVTQTPKHLITATGQRVTLRCSPRSGDLSVYWYQQSLDQGLQFLIQYYNGEERAKGNILERFSAQQFPDLHSELNLSSLELGDSALYFCASSVGHGGADTQYFGPGTRLTVL.

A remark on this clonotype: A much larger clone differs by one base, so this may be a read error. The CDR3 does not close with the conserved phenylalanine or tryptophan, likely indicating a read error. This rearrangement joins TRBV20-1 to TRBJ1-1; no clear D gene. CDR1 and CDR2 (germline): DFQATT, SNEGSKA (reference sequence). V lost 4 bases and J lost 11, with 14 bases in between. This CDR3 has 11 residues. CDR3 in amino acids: CSATTSNKAFS. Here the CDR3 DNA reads TGCAGTGCTACCACGTCTAATAAGGCTTTCTCT.

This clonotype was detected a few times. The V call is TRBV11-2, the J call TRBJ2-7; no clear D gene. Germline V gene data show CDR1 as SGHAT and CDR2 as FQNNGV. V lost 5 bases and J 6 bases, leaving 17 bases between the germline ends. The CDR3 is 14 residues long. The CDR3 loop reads CASSLSPFAPEQYF. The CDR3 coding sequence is TGTGCCAGCAGCCTCTCCCCTTTTGCTCCCGAGCAGTACTTC.

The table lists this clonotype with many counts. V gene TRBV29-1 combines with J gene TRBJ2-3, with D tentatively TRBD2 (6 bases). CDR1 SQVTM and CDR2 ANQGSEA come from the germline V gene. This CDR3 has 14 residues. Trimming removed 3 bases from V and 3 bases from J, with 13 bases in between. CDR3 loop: CSVDAGSRTDTQYF. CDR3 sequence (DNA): TGCAGCGTTGACGCCGGGAGTAGGACAGATACGCAGTATTTT.

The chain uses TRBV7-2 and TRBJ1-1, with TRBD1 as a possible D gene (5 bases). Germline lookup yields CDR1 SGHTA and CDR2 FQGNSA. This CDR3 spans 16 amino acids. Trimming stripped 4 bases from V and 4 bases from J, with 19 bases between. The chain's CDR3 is CASSSPRGLPGTEAFF. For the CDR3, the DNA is TGTGCCAGCAGCTCCCCGCGGGGACTTCCGGGCACTGAAGCTTTCTTT.

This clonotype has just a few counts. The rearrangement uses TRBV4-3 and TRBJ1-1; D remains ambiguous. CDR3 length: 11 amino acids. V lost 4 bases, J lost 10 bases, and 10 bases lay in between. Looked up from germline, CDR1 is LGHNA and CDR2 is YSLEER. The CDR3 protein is CASSPKGRAFF. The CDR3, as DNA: TGCGCCAGCAGCCCGAAGGGCCGAGCTTTCTTT.

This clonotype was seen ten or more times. For the CDR3, the DNA is TGTGCCAGCAGTGCGAACATTCAGTACTTC. Its translation: CASSANIQYF. The chain has TRBV2 and TRBJ2-4; no firm D call. Germline CDR1 and CDR2: SNHLY and FYNNEI. There are 10 residues in the CDR3. V dropped 4 bases and J dropped 7 bases, with 2 bases sitting between them.

CDR3 bases: TGCAGCGTAAGGACAGGGAGGGCCTACGAGCAGTACTTC. Amino acids: CSVRTGRAYEQYF. V and J are TRBV29-1 and TRBJ2-7; tentative D call: TRBD1 (8 bases). The V and J ends lost 6 bases and 2 bases respectively, with 14 bases between them. Per the germline V gene, CDR1 is SQVTM and CDR2 is ANQGSEA. This CDR3 is built from 13 residues.

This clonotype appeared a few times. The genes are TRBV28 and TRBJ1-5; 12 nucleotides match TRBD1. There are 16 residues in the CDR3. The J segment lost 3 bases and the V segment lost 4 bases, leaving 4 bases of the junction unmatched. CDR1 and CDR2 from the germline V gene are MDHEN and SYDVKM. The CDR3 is CASSSGTGGLNQPQHF. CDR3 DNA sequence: TGTGCCAGCAGTTCCGGGACAGGGGGCCTCAATCAGCCCCAGCATTTT.

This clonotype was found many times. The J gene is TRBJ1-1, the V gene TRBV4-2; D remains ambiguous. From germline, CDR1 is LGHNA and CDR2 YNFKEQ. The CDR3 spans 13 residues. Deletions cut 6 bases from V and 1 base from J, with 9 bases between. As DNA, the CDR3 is TGTGCCAGCAGTCGTCTTCGGAACACTGAAGCTTTCTTT. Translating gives CASSRLRNTEAFF.

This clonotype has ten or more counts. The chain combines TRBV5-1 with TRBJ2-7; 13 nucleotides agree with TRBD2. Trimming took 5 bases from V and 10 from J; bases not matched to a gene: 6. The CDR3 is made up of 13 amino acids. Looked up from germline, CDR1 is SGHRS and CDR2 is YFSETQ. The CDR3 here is CASRTGTSGDQYF. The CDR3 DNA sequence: TGCGCCAGCAGAACCGGGACTAGCGGGGACCAGTACTTC. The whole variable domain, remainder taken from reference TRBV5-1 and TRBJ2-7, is KAGVTQTPRYLIKTRGQQVTLSCSPISGHRSVSWYQQTPGQGLQFLFEYFSETQRNKGNFPGRFSGRQFSNSRSEMNVSTLELGDSALYLCASRTGTSGDQYFGPGTRLTVT.

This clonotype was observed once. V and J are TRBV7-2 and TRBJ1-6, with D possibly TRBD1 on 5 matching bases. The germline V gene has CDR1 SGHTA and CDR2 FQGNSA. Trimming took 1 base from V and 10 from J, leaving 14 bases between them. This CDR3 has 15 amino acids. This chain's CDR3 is CASSLGGSWDSPLHF. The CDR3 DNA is TGTGCCAGCAGCTTAGGAGGCTCGTGGGACTCACCCCTCCACTTT.

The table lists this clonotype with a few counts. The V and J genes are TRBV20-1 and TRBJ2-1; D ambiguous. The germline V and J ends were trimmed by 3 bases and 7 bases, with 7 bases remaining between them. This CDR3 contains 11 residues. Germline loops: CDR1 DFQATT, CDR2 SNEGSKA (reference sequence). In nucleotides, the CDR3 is TGCAGTGCTAGCTCCCGAAATGAGCAGTTCTTC. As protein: CSASSRNEQFF.

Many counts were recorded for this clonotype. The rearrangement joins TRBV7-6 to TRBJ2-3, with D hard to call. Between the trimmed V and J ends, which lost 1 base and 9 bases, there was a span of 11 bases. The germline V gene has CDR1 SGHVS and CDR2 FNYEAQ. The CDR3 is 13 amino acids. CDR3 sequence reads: CASSLDISRTQYF. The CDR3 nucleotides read TGTGCCAGCAGCTTAGATATTTCCAGGACGCAGTATTTT.

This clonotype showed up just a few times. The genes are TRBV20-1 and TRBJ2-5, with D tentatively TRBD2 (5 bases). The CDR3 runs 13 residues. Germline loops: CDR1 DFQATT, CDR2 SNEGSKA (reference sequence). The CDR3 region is CSPRAANQETQYF. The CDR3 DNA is TGCAGCCCACGAGCGGCAAACCAAGAGACCCAGTACTTC.

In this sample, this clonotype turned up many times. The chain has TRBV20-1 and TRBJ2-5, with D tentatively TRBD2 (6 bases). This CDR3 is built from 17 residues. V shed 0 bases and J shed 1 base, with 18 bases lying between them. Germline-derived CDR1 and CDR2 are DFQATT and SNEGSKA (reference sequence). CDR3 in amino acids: CSAREISTSGSQETQYF. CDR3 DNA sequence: TGCAGTGCTAGAGAGATATCCACCAGCGGGTCCCAAGAGACCCAGTACTTC.

In DNA form, the CDR3 reads TGTGCCAGCAGCGGAGGGGGCGTCGGAAACGGGGAGCTGTTTTTT. Its translation: CASSGGGVGNGELFF. This chain uses TRBV6-5 with TRBJ2-2; the D gene is possibly TRBD1 (7 bases). The CDR3 runs 15 residues. Trimming cost V 6 bases and J 7 bases, with 18 bases left between them. Germline CDR1 reads MNHEY; CDR2 reads SVGAGI.

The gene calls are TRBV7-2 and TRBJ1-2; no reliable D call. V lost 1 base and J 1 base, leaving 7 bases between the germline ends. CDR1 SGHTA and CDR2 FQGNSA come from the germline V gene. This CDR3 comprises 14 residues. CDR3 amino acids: CASSLDAHNYGYTF. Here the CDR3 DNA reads TGTGCCAGCAGCTTAGACGCCCATAACTATGGCTACACCTTC.

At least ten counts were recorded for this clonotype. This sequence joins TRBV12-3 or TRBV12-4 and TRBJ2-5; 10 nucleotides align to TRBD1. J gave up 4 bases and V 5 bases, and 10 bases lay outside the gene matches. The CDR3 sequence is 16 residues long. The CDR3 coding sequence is TGTGCCAGCAGTCTTTACCGGGACAGGGGTGGAGAGACCCAGTACTTC. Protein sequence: CASSLYRDRGGETQYF.

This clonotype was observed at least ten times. The CDR3 region is CASSLGVAGRTQYF. The CDR3 DNA reads as TGCGCCAGCAGCTTGGGTGTTGCGGGGCGTACGCAGTATTTT. The chain has TRBV5-1 and TRBJ2-3; a possible D gene is TRBD2 (6 bases). Germline CDR1 and CDR2: SGHRS and YFSETQ. The CDR3 runs 14 residues. The V and J ends lost 0 bases and 8 bases respectively, with 13 bases between them. The whole variable domain, remainder taken from reference TRBV5-1 and TRBJ2-3, is KAGVTQTPRYLIKTRGQQVTLSCSPISGHRSVSWYQQTPGQGLQFLFEYFSETQRNKGNFPGRFSGRQFSNSRSEMNVSTLELGDSALYLCASSLGVAGRTQYFGPGTRLTVL.

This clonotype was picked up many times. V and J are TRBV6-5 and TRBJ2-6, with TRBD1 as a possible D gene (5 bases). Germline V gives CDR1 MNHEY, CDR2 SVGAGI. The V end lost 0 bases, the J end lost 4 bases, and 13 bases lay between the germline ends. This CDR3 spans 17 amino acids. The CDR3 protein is CASSYSIRVLGANVLTF. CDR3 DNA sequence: TGTGCCAGCAGTTACTCTATCAGGGTTCTCGGGGCCAACGTCCTGACTTTC.